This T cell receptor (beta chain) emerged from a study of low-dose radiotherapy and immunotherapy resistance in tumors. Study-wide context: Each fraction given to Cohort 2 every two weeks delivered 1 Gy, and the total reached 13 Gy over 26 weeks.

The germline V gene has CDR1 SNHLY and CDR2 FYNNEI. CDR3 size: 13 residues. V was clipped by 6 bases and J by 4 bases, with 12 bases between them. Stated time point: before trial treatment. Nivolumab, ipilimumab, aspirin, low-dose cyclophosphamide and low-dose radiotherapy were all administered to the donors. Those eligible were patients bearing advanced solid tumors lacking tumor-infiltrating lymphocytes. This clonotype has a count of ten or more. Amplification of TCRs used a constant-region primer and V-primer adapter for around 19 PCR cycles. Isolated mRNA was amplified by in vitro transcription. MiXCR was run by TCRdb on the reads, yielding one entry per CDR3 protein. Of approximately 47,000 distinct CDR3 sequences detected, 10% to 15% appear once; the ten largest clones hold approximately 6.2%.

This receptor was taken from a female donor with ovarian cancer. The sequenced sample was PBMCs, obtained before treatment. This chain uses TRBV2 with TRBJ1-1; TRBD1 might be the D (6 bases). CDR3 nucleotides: TGTGCCAGCAGCATTGCCAGGGGCACTGAAGCTTTCTTT. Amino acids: CASSIARGTEAFF.